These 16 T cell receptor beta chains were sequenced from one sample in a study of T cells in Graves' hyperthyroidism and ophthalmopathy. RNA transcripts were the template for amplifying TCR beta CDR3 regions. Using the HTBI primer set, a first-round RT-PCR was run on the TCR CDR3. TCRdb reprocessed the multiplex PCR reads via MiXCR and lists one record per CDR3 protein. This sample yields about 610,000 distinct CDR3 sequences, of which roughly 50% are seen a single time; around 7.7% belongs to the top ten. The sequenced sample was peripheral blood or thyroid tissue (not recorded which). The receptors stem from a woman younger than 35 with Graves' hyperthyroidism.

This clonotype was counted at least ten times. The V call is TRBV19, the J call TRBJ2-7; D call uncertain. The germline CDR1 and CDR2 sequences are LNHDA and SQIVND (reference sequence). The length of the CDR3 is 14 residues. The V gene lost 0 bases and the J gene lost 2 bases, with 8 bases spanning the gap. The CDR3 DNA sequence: TGTGCCAGTAGTATAGAAACGGGCACCTACGAGCAGTACTTC. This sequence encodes CASSIETGTYEQYF.

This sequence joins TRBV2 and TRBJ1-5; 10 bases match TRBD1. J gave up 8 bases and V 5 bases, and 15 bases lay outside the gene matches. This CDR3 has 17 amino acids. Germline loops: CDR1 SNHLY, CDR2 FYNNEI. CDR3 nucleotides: TGTGCCAGCAGTATACCGGGACAGGGGTTTTCAGGGGAGCCCCAGCATTTT. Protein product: CASSIPGQGFSGEPQHF.

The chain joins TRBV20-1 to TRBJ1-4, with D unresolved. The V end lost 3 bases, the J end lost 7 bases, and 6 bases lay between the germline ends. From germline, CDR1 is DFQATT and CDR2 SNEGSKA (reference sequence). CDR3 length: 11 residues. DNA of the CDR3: TGCAGTGCTAGCCTGGGTGAAAAACTGTTTTTT. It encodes CSASLGEKLFF.

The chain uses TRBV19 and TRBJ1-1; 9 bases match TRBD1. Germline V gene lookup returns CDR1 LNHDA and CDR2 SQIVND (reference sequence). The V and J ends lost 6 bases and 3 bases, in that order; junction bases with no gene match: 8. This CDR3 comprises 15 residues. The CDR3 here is CASSVHRGRDTEAFF. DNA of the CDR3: TGTGCCAGTAGCGTTCACAGGGGGCGCGACACTGAAGCTTTCTTT.

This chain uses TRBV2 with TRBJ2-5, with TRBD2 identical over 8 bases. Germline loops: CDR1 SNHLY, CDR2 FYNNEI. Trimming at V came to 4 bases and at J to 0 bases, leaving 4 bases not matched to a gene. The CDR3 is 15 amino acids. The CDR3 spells CASSALAGNQETQYF. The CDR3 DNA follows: TGTGCCAGCAGTGCTCTAGCGGGCAACCAAGAGACCCAGTACTTC.

The CDR3 loop reads CSVEVTGALYEQYF. The CDR3 nucleotides read TGCAGCGTTGAGGTGACAGGGGCTCTCTACGAGCAGTACTTC. The chain joins TRBV29-1 to TRBJ2-7; 8 bases align to TRBD1. The ends lost 3 bases at V and 3 bases at J; junction bases unmatched: 7. The CDR3 sequence is 14 residues long. The V gene's germline CDR1 is SQVTM and CDR2 ANQGSEA.

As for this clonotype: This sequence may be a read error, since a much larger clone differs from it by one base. Here the CDR3 DNA reads TGTGCCAGCAGTTACCTCGAGGAAGCTGGCACTGAAGCTTTCTTT. This gives the protein CASSYLEEAGTEAFF. The chain employs TRBV7-2 and TRBJ1-1; the D is unclear. Germline CDR1 is SGHTA and CDR2 is FQGNSA. This CDR3 is built from 15 residues. V lost 6 bases and J 4 bases, leaving 18 bases between the germline ends.

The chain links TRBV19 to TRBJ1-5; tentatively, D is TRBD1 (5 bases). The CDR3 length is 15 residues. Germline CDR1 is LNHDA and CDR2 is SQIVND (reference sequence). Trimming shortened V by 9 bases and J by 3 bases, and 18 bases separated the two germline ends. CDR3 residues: CASSPTGGVNQPQHF. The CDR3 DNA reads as TGTGCCAGCTCACCGACCGGAGGGGTCAATCAGCCCCAGCATTTT. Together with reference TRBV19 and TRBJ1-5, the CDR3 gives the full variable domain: DGGITQSPKYLFRKEGQNVTLSCEQNLNHDAMYWYRQDPGQGLRLIYYSQIVNDFQKGDIAEGYSVSREKKESFPLTVTSAQKNPTAFYLCASSPTGGVNQPQHFGDGTRLSIL.

CDR3 sequence reads: CATSDFGGANEKLFF. The CDR3 DNA sequence: TGTGCCACCAGTGATTTTGGGGGCGCAAATGAAAAACTGTTTTTT. The rearrangement uses TRBV24-1 and TRBJ1-4; TRBD1 might be the D (6 bases). From germline, CDR1 is KGHDR and CDR2 SFDVKD. CDR3 length: 15 residues. Trimming left V 1 base short and J 5 bases short, with 10 bases between.

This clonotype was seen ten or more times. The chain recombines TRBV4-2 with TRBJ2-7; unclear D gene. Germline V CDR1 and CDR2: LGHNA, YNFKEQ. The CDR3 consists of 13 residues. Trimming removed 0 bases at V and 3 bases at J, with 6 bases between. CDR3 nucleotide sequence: TGTGCCAGCAGCCAAGATTCAGGCTACGAGCAGTACTTC. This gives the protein CASSQDSGYEQYF.

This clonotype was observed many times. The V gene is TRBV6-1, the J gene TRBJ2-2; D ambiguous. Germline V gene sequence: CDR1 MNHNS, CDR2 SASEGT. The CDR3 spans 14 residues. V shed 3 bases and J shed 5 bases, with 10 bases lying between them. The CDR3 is CASSDGSGTGELFF. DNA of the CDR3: TGTGCCAGCAGTGATGGTAGTGGGACCGGGGAGCTGTTTTTT.

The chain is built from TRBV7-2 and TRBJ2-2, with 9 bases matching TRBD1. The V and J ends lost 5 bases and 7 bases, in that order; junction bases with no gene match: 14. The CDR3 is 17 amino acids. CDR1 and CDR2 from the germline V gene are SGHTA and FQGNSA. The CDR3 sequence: CASSPRHHGQGLGELFF. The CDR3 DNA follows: TGTGCCAGCAGCCCCAGACACCATGGACAGGGGCTCGGGGAGCTGTTTTTT.

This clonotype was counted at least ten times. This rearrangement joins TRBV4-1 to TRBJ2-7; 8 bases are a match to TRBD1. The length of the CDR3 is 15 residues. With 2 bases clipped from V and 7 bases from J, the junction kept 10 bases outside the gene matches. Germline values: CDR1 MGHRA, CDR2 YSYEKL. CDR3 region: CASSQSRTGIGEQYF. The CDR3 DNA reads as TGCGCCAGCAGCCAATCGAGGACAGGGATCGGAGAGCAGTACTTC.

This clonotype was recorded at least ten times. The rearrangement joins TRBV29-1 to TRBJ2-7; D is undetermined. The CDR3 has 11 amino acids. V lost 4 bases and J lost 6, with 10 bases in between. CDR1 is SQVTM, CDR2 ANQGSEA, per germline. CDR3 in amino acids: CSVGASGEQYF. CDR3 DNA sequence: TGCAGCGTTGGGGCTTCCGGCGAGCAGTACTTC.

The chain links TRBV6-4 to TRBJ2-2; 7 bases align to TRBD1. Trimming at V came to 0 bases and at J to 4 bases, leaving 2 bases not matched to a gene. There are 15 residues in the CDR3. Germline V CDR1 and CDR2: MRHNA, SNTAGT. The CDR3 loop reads CASSDSGGSTGELFF. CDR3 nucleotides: TGTGCCAGCAGTGACTCAGGGGGCAGCACCGGGGAGCTGTTTTTT.

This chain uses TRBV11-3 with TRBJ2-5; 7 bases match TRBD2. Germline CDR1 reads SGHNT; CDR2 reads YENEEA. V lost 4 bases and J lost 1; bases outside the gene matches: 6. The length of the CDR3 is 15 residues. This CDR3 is CASSSGDYAQETQYF. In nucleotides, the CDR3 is TGTGCCAGCAGCTCGGGGGACTACGCCCAAGAGACCCAGTACTTC.